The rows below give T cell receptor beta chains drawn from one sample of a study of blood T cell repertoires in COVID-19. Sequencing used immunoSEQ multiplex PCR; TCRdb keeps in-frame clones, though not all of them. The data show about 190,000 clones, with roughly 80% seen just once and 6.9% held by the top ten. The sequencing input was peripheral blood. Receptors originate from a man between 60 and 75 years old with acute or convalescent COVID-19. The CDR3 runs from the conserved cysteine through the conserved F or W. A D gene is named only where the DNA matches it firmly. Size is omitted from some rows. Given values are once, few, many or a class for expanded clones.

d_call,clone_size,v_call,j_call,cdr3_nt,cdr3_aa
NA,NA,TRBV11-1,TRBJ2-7,TGTGCCAGCACAACCGGGATAGAGTCCTACGAGCAGTACTTC,CASTTGIESYEQYF
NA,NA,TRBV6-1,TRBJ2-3,TGTGCCAGCAGTGAAGTTAGTTCGGTGCGCCCAGATACGCAGTATTTT,CASSEVSSVRPDTQYF
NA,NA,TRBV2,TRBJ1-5,TGTGCCAGCAGTGACGGGACTTATCATCAGCCCCAGCATTTT,CASSDGTYHQPQHF
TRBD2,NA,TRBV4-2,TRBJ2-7,TGTGCCAGCAGCCCTAGCGGGGGGCCTATTGTTTACGAGCAGTACTTC,CASSPSGGPIVYEQYF
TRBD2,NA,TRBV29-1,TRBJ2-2,TGCAGCGTTGAAGATTACCGACTAGCGGCGAACACCGGGGAGCTGTTTTTT,CSVEDYRLAANTGELFF
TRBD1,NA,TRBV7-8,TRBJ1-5,TGTGCCAGCAGCTCGACAGGGCGGGGTCCCAATCAGCCCCAGCATTTT,CASSSTGRGPNQPQHF
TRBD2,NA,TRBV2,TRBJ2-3,TGTGCCACATCCCCTAGCGGAACTACTAGCACAGATACGCAGTATTTT,CATSPSGTTSTDTQYF
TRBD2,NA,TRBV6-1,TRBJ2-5,TGTGCCAGCAGTGCCCGGACTAGCGGGACTCAAGAGACCCAGTACTTC,CASSARTSGTQETQYF
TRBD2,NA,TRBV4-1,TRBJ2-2,TGCGCCAGCAGCCAAAGATGGGGAGGGCCCAGCGGGGAGCTGTTTTTT,CASSQRWGGPSGELFF
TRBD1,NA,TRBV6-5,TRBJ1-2,TGTGCCAGCAGTCCCCGAGACAGGGAATATGGCTACACCTTC,CASSPRDREYGYTF
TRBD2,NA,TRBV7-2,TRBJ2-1,TGTGCCAGCAGCTTTATAGGCAGCGGGGGTGGCGATGAGCAGTTCTTC,CASSFIGSGGGDEQFF
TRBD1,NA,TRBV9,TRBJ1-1,TGTGCCAGCAGCGTAGCTTGGAACAGGGGGCCTGAGGGGACTGAAGCTTTCTTT,CASSVAWNRGPEGTEAFF
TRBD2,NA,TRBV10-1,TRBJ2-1,TGCGCCAGCAGTCAAATGCCGGGAGGAAATGAGCAGTTCTTC,CASSQMPGGNEQFF
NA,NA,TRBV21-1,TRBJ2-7,TGTGCCAGCAGCACAACTAGAGGCTACGAGCAGTACTTC,CASSTTRGYEQYF
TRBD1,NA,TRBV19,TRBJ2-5,TGTGCCAGTAGTCTGGGACAGGCCTACCAAGAGACCCAGTACTTC,CASSLGQAYQETQYF
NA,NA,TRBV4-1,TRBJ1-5,TGCGCCAGCAGCCCCTACCGGAGCAATCAGCCCCAGCATTTT,CASSPYRSNQPQHF
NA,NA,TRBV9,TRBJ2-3,TGTGCCAGCAGCGTAGCGATGGGCCCAGATACGCAGTATTTT,CASSVAMGPDTQYF
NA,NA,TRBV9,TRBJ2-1,TGTGCCAGCAGCGTAGAATGGCGGAACAATGAGCAGTTCTTC,CASSVEWRNNEQFF
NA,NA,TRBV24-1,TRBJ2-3,TGTGCCACCAGTGATTGGGTAGGGGGACACACAGATACGCAGTATTTT,CATSDWVGGHTDTQYF
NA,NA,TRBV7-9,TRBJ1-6,TGTGCCAGCAGCCCCGATAATTCACCCCTCCACTTT,CASSPDNSPLHF
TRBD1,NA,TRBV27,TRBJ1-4,TGTGCCAGCTGGGGACAGGGTGCAACTAATGAAAAACTGTTTTTT,CASWGQGATNEKLFF
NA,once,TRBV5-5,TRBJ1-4,TGTGCCAGCAGCTTGTGGAGACTAAATGAAAAACTGTTTTTT,CASSLWRLNEKLFF
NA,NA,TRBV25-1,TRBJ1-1,TGTGCCAGCAGTGGGTACAGGCCTGAAGCTTTCTTT,CASSGYRPEAFF
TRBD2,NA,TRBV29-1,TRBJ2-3,TGCAGCGTTGAAGGCGGGAGGGTTGCAGATACGCAGTATTTT,CSVEGGRVADTQYF
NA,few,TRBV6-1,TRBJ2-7,TGTGCCAGCAGTGAAGTACGGAGGGGCTACGAGCAGTACTTC,CASSEVRRGYEQYF
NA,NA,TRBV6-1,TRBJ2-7,TGTGCCAGCAGTGAGCAGGGGGAGGTGCAGTACTTC,CASSEQGEVQYF
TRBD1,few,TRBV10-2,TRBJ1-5,TGCGCCAGCAGTGATAACAGGGGGTTCTTTAGCAATCAGCCCCAGCATTTT,CASSDNRGFFSNQPQHF
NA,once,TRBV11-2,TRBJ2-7,TGTGCCAGCAGCTTAGGAGTAGGGAGCTACGAGCAGTACTTC,CASSLGVGSYEQYF
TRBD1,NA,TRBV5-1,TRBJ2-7,TGCGCCAGCAGCTGGGACCAAGCGGACAGGTCCTACGAGCAGTACTTC,CASSWDQADRSYEQYF
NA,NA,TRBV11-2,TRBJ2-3,TGTGCCAGCAGGTCAATTAGCACAGATACGCAGTATTTT,CASRSISTDTQYF
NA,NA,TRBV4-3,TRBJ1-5,TGCGCCAGCAGCCAAGATCTGAGAAGTAATCAGCCCCAGCATTTT,CASSQDLRSNQPQHF
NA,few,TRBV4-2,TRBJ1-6,TGTGCCAGCAGCCAAGGCAGGGTCGGTCCCCCGTATAATTCACCCCTCCACTTT,CASSQGRVGPPYNSPLHF
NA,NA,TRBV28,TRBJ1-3,TGTGCCAGCAGTTCCCCATCTGGAAACACCATATATTTT,CASSSPSGNTIYF
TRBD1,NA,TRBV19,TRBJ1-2,TGTGCCAGTAGTATCCGGACAGGCACCTATGGCTACACCTTC,CASSIRTGTYGYTF
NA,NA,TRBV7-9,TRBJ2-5,TGTGCCAGCAGCTCTCCTACAGAGACCCAGTACTTC,CASSSPTETQYF